This record concerns one TCR beta chain sequence. Its antigen is unknown. No clone much larger than this one lies a single base away; base qualities are absent. This sample is drawn from a study of CD8+ T cells in alopecia areata (dated by TCRdb to 2016 to 2019). Regarding the study in general: Treated patients were enrolled in an open-label pilot trial of oral tofacitinib at 5 to 10 mg twice daily for moderate-to-severe alopecia areata. Tofacitinib was administered for 6 to 18 months, and 6 months of follow-up off drug were then conducted to assess delayed response and recurrence. For the treated patients, the SALT score, which quantifies what percentage of scalp surface area is affected, served as the measure of disease severity. In both human patients and the C3H/HeJ mouse model, the study applied high-throughput TCRbeta sequencing to look at T cell clonal expansion in alopecia areata. On the human side, TCRbeta sequencing was run on scalp tissue and on sorted CD4+ and CD8+ peripheral blood T cells from healthy controls and from alopecia areata patients with either patchy or totalis/universalis disease. Tofacitinib-treated patients had biopsies at baseline and at 4 and 24 weeks of treatment, with a later scalp biopsy in several patients. Scalp clonality was compared among normal scalp (n=4), patchy alopecia areata scalp (n=8), and alopecia totalis/universalis scalp (n=8). RNA was extracted with the PAXgene miRNA kit for fixed scalp, the miRNeasy kit for PBMCs, and the RNeasy kit for mouse skin. TCRbeta CDR3 regions were amplified by immunoSEQ multiplex PCR using 35 Vbeta forward and 13 Jbeta reverse primers.

The investigation overall reported the following: Tofacitinib significantly decreased scalp clonality and the number of expanded CD8+ clones among the top 100 scalp clones. Many expanded lesional clones were found to persist in scalp and blood during tofacitinib treatment, and relapse after treatment cessation may be partly explained by this persistence. Scalp TCR repertoire analysis is complicated because resident alphabeta T cells in normal human skin are also sequenced, whereas mouse skin is dominated by gammadelta T cells. Shared TCR sequences between patients were less evident than in mice, which may be partly attributable to HLA diversity in the patient population. Because the treated cohort was small and had only one nonresponder, larger studies are needed to examine links between baseline CD8+ expansion and response. Lesional scalp, especially in alopecia totalis/universalis, showed higher clonality and more expanded CD8+ clones than normal scalp, suggesting antigenic drive.

Libraries were constructed by the immunoSEQ multiplex PCR assay. To provide template for TCR sequencing, every sample had RNA extracted and reverse transcribed into cDNA. SuperScript III was used for first-strand cDNA synthesis, primed with a 2:1 mix of oligo-dT and random hexamers. A synthetic immune receptor repertoire was used to assess amplification bias, and residual bias was removed computationally. The original methods were these. After raw reads were preprocessed to remove errors, the CDR3 was defined following IMGT conventions as running from the conserved cysteine to phenylalanine. Clonality was computed as 1 minus the Shannon entropy, with the entropy normalized by log2 of the number of productive unique TCRs. Whether each scalp clone was CD4 or CD8 was inferred by checking scalp TCRbeta sequences against the CD4 and CD8 repertoires from sorted blood. In its TCRdb copy, this immuneACCESS table keeps in-frame sequences only and misses some clones. Where compared with another copy, unresolved V genes explain less than half of these, and the others have no known cause. V, J and clone size reflect that table, while D and trimming were determined from the DNA. For this sample there are 80,000 to 100,000 clones; about 40% appear just once. Around 18% of the sample rests with the top ten.

The junction shows trimming of 4 bases on V and 3 bases on J, and the gene matches do not reach 7 bases of it. The CDR3 runs 14 residues from the cysteine to the phenylalanine. The CDR3 DNA has 42 bases and is translated from base 1. As encoded in the germline V gene, CDR1 is SGDLS while CDR2 is YYNGEE. In light of the paper, this sample's time point label describes: less than 25 weeks on oral tofacitinib. In the paper's terms, the treatment or condition label means: oral pan-JAK inhibitor, 5-10 mg twice daily. From alopecia areata patients, peripheral blood was collected along with lesional scalp punch biopsies. PBMCs were separated by density centrifugation and stained for CD3, CD4 and CD8, after which CD4+ and CD8+ T cells were sorted on a FACSAria.

Recombination connected TRBV9 to TRBJ2-7, with TRBD1 matching 7 junction bases. The receptor was derived from a human donor with alopecia areata. Material: CD8+ T cells sorted from blood, obtained at week 24, from a patient treated with tofacitinib. Here is the DNA: TGTGCCAGCAGCACAACCGGGACAGTCTACGAGCAGTACTTC. Its protein reads: CASSTTGTVYEQYF.